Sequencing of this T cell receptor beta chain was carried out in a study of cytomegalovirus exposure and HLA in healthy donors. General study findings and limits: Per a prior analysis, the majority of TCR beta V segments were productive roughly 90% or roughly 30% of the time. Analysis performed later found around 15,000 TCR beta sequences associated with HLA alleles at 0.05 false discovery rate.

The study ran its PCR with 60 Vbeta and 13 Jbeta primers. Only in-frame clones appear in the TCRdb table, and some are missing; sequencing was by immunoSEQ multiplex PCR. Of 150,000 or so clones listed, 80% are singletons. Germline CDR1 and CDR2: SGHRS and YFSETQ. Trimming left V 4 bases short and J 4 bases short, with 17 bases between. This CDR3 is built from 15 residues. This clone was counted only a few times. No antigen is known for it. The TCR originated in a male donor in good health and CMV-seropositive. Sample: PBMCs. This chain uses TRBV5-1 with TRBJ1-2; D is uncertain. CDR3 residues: CASSLETMAVYGYTF. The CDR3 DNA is TGCGCCAGCAGCCTGGAAACAATGGCTGTCTATGGCTACACCTTC.